This T cell receptor (beta chain) was identified in a study of T cells in Graves' hyperthyroidism and ophthalmopathy. V lost 5 bases and J 2 bases, leaving 18 bases between the germline ends. This CDR3 is built from 16 residues. In germline, CDR1 is SGHTA, CDR2 FQGNSA. Researchers took RNA transcripts and amplified the TCR beta CDR3 regions from them. Initially, a first-round RT-PCR of the TCR CDR3 employed the HTBI primer set. TCRdb recomputed calls from the multiplex PCR reads with MiXCR, one row per CDR3 protein. The sample carries about 760,000 distinct CDR3 sequences, 35% recorded once. This sequence joins TRBV7-2 and TRBJ2-5, with D hard to call. This TCR derives from a woman aged 40 to 55 with Graves' hyperthyroidism. Sequencing was carried out using blood. Here the CDR3 reads CASSSQPVQFQETQYF. The CDR3 bases are TGTGCCAGCAGCAGCCAACCGGTCCAGTTTCAAGAGACCCAGTACTTC.